This TCR beta chain was recorded in a study of Tregs in tolerant kidney transplant recipients. Remarks on this clone: Its cognate antigen is unknown.

Mixed chimerism was transient after nonmyeloablative marrow transplants from related graft donors. The study, taken as a whole, reports: Expanding Tregs on activated donor B cells appeared to best identify donor-specific TCRbeta clones.

Only in-frame clones appear in the TCRdb table, and some are missing; sequencing was by immunoSEQ multiplex PCR. The table records 95,000 or so clones, approximately 94% of them present only once. The V and J ends lost 2 bases and 8 bases, in that order; junction bases with no gene match: 6. The CDR3 has 14 amino acids. Germline V gives CDR1 SGHRS, CDR2 YFSETQ. The chain carries TRBV5-1 and TRBJ1-4; TRBD1 agrees at 7 bases. The source material was CD4+ T cells from blood (PBMCs), sampled 12 months after the transplant. This TCR came from a human patient who received a combined kidney and bone marrow transplant. Some T cells may possibly be graft donor cells. CDR3 amino acids: CASSLETGNEKLFF. The CDR3, as DNA: TGCGCCAGCAGCTTAGAGACAGGGAACGAAAAACTGTTTTTT.